This T cell receptor beta chain was retrieved from a study of T cell responses to AZD1222 COVID-19 vaccine. Here immunoSEQ multiplex PCR was the method, and the copy in TCRdb shows in-frame clones only, minus some. The table lists approximately 130,000 clones, 80% to 95% of them singletons. Concerning this clone itself: Its specificity is not known.

Study-wide results and caveats: Elevations in Spike-specific TCR breadth and depth followed administration of two AZD1222 doses. Distributed over spike, vaccine-associated CD4 TCRs predominated at 160-218 and 743-854. The donors showed a predominance of white British ancestry and of females, with possible underestimation of clonal diversity.

This sequence was found in an adult in good health. Here the sequenced sample was peripheral blood, taken on day 0 of AZD1222 vaccination.

CDR3 in DNA: TGTGCCAGTAGTACGGGACGGAACACTTACGAGCAGTACTTC. This codes for CASSTGRNTYEQYF. V is TRBV19 and J is TRBJ2-7; the D call may be TRBD1 or TRBD2 (5 bases each). The CDR3 loop spans 14 amino acids. Trimming took 4 bases from V and 4 from J, leaving 14 bases between them. CDR1 and CDR2 (germline): LNHDA, SQIVND (reference sequence).